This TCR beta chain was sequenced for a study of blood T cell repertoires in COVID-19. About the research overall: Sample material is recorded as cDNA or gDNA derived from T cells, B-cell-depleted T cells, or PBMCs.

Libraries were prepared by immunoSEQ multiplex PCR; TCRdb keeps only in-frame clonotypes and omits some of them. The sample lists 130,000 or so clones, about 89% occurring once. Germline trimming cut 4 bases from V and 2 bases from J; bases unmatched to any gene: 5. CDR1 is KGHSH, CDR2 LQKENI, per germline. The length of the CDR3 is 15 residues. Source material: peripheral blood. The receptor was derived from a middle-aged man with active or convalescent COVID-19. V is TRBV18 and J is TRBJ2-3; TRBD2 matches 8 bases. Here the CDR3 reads CASSHGLALTDTQYF. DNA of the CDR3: TGTGCCAGCTCACACGGACTAGCCCTCACAGATACGCAGTATTTT. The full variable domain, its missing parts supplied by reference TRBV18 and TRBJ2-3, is NAGVMQNPRHLVRRRGQEARLRCSPMKGHSHVYWYRQLPEEGLKFMVYLQKENIIDESGMPKERFSAEFPKEGPSILRIQQVVRGDSAAYFCASSHGLALTDTQYFGPGTRLTVL.